This T cell receptor (beta chain) stems from a study of CD8 T cells in Susac syndrome (dated by TCRdb to 2018 to 2020). The study in broad terms: Of the Susac syndrome patients who were sequenced, 8 or 9 were in clinical remission while six had clinically active disease. At blood withdrawal, Susac syndrome patients were therapy-naive, treated with corticosteroids (with IVIg additionally given to some), or treated with IVIg alone. The study used repertoire sequencing to test whether antigen drove CD8+ T cell activation and differentiation in Susac syndrome. CD8+ T cell repertoire clonality was compared between about a dozen healthy donors, about 14 Susac syndrome patients and around 15 multiple sclerosis patients. The paper as a whole reports these results and caveats: Susac syndrome CD8+ repertoires showed clonal expansion, highest in CD8+ TEMRA cells and greater in clinically active than remitting patients. The study acknowledged that relatively few individuals were included in the TCR sequencing and HLA analysis. In the total CD8+ and CD8+ TEMRA repertoires, 15 to 20 and five Susac-specific public clones, respectively, were identified.

V and J are truncated by 5 bases and 7 bases respectively, leaving an intervening sequence of 17 bases. CDR3 length: 14 amino acids, cysteine to phenylalanine. Only the CDR3 portion is preserved as DNA: 42 bases, with reading frame beginning at the first base. The germline V gene specifies LGHNT as CDR1 and FRNRAP as CDR2. RNA was extracted with the RNeasy kit and about 0.5 to 1 ug was reverse transcribed using random hexamers. The immunoSEQ multiplex PCR assay, covering 54 Vbeta and 13 Jbeta segments, was used to amplify TCR beta CDR3 regions. Bias from PCR amplification was corrected by using a synthetic template baseline for primer optimization and for computational correction. Under the source paper's analysis protocol: Reads were annotated to V, D and J genes according to IMGT and were analyzed with immunoSEQ Analyzer, with only productive sequences retained. Clonality was calculated as one minus the Shannon entropy normalized by log2 of the number of productive unique sequences. Public and private clones were assessed among the 100 most prevalent clones of each patient and control. Susac-specific clones were defined as absent from healthy and MS cohorts, around 1,000 published viral clones and other ImmuneACCESS disease sequences. The public reads were reanalyzed by TCRdb: fastp trimming at Q25, MiXCR alignment, in-frame beta chains only. Entries are consolidated by CDR3 protein sequence, retaining the most common genes and DNA. In this record, the V and J calls reflect TCRdb's handling and not the investigators' own analysis. In this sample the table shows some 100,000 distinct CDR3 sequences, approximately 95% of which occur a single time. 0.3% of the sample rests with the top ten.

Points on this clonotype: Its target antigen remains unknown. Base qualities were left out, and no much larger clone turns up one base away.

Peripheral blood CD8+ and CD4+ T cells from healthy donors, Susac syndrome patients and multiple sclerosis patients were profiled using high-throughput TCR beta sequencing. Recently defined diagnostic criteria for definite or probable disease were met by the Susac syndrome patients. Bulk CD8+ and CD4+ T cells were purified by magnetic negative isolation, while CD8+ TEMRA cells were enriched using FACS. Blood was collected in EDTA tubes and processed within 24 hours, with PBMCs isolated through density gradient centrifugation. PBMCs intended for TCR sequencing were frozen in liquid nitrogen and were later thawed in a 37 degrees C water bath. The sorted or isolated CD4+, CD8+ and CD8+ TEMRA cells had a purity of 90% or higher.

The receptor comes from a human donor with Susac syndrome. The chain couples TRBV12-5 to TRBJ2-5; a confident D gene designation cannot be given. Source material: CD8+ T cells from PBMCs. The CDR3: CASGQTGPVGTQYF. The bases are TGTGCTAGTGGTCAAACTGGACCCGTTGGGACCCAGTACTTC.